Only a few counts were recorded for the clone carrying this TCR beta chain. Its target is not known. Germline CDR1 and CDR2: MNHEY and SVGAGI. Trimming removed 2 bases from V and 4 bases from J; junction bases left unmatched: 10. CDR3 length equals 17 residues. A second PCR of 7 to 11 cycles used a sample-barcoded 5' primer and a J-beta primer mix. MiXCR, applied by TCRdb to the 5' RACE reads, yields one record per CDR3 protein. The top ten hold roughly 9% of the sample, which has 450,000 to 650,000 distinct CDR3 sequences, about 24% seen once. This sample was taken from a study of blood T cells in healthy people across ages. Broader study findings: Per million T cells, TCR beta diversity dropped roughly linearly as age increased.

The data were also submitted as part of a second study, on T cells of mothers and their children. Per that paper: Maternal samples each gave over 9 million TCR beta CDR3 reads, and child samples roughly 3 million each.

The sample taken for sequencing was blood. The receptor was isolated from a boy younger than 18 in good health. The V and J genes are TRBV6-5 and TRBJ1-3, with 8 bases fitting TRBD1. CDR3 region: CASSYLRGPEGGNTIYF. CDR3 bases: TGTGCCAGCAGTTACCTCAGGGGGCCGGAGGGCGGAAACACCATATATTTT.